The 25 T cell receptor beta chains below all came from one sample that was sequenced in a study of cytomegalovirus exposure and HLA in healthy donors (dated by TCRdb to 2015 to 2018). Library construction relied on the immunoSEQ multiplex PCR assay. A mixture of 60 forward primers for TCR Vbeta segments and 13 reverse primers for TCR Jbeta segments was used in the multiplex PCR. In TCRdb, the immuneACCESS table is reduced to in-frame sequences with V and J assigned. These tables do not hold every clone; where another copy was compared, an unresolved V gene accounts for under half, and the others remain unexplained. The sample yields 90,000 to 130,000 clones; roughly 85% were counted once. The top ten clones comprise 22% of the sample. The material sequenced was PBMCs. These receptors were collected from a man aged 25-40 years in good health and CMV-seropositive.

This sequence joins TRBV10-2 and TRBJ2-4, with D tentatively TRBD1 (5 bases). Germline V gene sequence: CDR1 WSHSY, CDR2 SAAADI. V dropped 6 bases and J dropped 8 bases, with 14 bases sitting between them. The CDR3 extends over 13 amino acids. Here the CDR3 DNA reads TGCGCCAGCAGAGACAGAGAGGCCGACATTCAGTACTTC. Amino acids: CASRDREADIQYF.

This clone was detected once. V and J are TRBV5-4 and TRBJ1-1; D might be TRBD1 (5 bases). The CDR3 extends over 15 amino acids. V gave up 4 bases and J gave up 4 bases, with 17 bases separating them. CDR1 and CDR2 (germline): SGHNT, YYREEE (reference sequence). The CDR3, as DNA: TGTGCCAGCAGCGGGGGGAGCTTCGATGGCACTGAAGCTTTCTTT. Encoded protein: CASSGGSFDGTEAFF.

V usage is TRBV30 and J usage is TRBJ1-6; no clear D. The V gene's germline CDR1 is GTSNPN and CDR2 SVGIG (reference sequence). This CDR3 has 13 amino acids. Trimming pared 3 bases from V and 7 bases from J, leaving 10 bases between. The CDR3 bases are TGTGCCTGGAGGATACAGATAAATTCACCCCTCCACTTT. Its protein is CAWRIQINSPLHF. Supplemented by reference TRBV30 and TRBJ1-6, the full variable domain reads SQTIHQWPATLVQPVGSPLSLECTVEGTSNPNLYWYRQAAGRGLQLLFYSVGIGQISSEVPQNLSASRPQDRQFILSSKKLLLSDSGFYLCAWRIQINSPLHFGNGTRLTVT.

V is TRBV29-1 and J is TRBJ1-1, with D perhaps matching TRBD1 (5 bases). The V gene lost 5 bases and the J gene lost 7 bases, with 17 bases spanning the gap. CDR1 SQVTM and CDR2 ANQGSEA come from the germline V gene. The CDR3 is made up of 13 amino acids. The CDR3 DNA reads TGCAGCGTTCCAGCAGGGCCTTACCTTGAAGCTTTCTTT. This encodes CSVPAGPYLEAFF.

DNA of the CDR3: TGTGCCAGCAGTCTGGAGGGCTATGGCTACACCTTC. Amino acid sequence: CASSLEGYGYTF. The genes are TRBV28 and TRBJ1-2, with D unclear. Deletions cut 5 bases from V and 4 bases from J, with 8 bases between. Germline values: CDR1 MDHEN, CDR2 SYDVKM. The CDR3 covers 12 residues.

CDR3 sequence (DNA): TGTGCCAGCAGTCCCGCCGGGCAGGGGGCCCACGAGCAGTACTTC. Translation: CASSPAGQGAHEQYF. The chain is built from TRBV7-3 and TRBJ2-7; 8 nucleotides match TRBD1. Germline V gene sequence: CDR1 SGHTA, CDR2 FQGTGA. V lost 6 bases and J lost 5; bases outside the gene matches: 12. The CDR3 is 15 amino acids.

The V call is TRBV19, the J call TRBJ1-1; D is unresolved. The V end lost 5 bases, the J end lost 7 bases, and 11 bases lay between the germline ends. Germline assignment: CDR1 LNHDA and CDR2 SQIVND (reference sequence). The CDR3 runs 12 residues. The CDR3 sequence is CASSLQAGEAFF. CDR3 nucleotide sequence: TGTGCCAGTAGTTTGCAGGCGGGTGAAGCTTTCTTT.

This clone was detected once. CDR3 DNA: TGTGCCAGCAAGGTCGGGTCCGCAGGCTACACCTTC. It is translated as CASKVGSAGYTF. The chain recombines TRBV2 with TRBJ1-2, with unresolved D. V was pared by 7 bases and J by 8 bases, with 14 bases between. The CDR3 runs 12 residues. In germline, CDR1 is SNHLY, CDR2 FYNNEI.

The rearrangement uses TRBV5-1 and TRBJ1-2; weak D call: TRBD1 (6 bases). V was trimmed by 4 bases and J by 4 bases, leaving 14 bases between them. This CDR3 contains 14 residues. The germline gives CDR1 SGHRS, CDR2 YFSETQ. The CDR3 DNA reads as TGCGCCAGCAGCGTAGACAGGCCTTCCTATGGCTACACCTTC. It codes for CASSVDRPSYGYTF.

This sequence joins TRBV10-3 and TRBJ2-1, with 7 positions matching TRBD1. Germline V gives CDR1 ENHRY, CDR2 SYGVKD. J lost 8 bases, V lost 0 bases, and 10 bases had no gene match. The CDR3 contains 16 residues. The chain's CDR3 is CAISESQTGWTYEQFF. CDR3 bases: TGTGCCATCAGTGAGTCTCAGACAGGGTGGACCTATGAGCAGTTCTTC.

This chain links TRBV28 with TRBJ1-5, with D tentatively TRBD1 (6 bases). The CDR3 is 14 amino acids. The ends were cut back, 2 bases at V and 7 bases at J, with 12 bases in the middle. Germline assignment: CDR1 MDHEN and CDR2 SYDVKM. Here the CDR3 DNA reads TGTGCCAGCAGTTTAGCAGCAGGGGACCAGCCCCAGCATTTT. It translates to CASSLAAGDQPQHF.

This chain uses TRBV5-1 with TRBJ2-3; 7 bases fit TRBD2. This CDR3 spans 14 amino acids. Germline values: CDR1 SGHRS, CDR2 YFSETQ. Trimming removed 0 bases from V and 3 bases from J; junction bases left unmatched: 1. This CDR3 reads CASSLGTRTDTQYF. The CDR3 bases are TGCGCCAGCAGCTTGGGGACTAGAACAGATACGCAGTATTTT.

In nucleotides, the CDR3 is TGTGCCAGCAGCTTAGACCCGACAGGGCGAGGCTATGGCTACACCTTC. Protein product: CASSLDPTGRGYGYTF. The genes are TRBV7-6 and TRBJ1-2, with TRBD1 matching over 7 bases. The germline V gene encodes CDR1 SGHVS and CDR2 FNYEAQ. V lost 1 base to trimming and J lost 4 bases; unmatched junction nucleotides: 9. The CDR3 consists of 16 residues.

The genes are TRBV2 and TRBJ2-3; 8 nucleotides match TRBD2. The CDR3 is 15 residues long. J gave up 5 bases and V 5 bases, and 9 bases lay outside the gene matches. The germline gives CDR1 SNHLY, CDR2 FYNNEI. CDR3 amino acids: CASSIRGGSEDTQYF. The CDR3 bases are TGTGCCAGCAGTATCCGGGGGGGTAGCGAAGATACGCAGTATTTT.

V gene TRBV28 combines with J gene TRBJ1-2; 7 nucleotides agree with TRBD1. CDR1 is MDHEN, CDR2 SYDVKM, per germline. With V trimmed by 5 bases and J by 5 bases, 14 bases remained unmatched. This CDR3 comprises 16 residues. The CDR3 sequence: CASSTVRQGPLYGYTF. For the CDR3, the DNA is TGTGCCAGCAGTACAGTACGACAGGGCCCCCTTTATGGCTACACCTTC.

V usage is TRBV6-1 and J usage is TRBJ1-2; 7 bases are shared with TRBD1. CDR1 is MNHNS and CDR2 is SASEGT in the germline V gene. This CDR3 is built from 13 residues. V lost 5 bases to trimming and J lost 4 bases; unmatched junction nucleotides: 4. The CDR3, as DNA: TGTGCCAGCAGTACCGGGACAGTCTATGGCTACACCTTC. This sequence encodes CASSTGTVYGYTF.

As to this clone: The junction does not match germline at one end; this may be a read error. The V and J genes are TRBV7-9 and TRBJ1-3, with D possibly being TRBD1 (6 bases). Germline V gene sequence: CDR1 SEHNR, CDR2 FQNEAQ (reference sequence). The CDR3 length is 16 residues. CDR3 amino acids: CSSIIGGAGSGNTIYF. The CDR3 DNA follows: TGTTCCAGCATCATAGGGGGGGCGGGCTCTGGAAACACCATATATTTT.

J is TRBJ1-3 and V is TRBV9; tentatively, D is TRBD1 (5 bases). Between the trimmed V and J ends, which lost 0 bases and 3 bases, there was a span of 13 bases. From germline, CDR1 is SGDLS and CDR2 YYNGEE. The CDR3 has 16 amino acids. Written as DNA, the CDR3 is TGTGCCAGCAGCGTAGCCCCGGGGGGGGGTGGAAACACCATATATTTT. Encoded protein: CASSVAPGGGGNTIYF.

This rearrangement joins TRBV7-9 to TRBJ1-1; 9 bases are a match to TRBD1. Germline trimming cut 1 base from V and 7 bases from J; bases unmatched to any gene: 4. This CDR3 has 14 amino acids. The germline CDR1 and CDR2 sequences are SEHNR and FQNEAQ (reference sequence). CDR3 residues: CASSLGQGEGEAFF. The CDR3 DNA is TGTGCCAGCAGCTTAGGACAGGGGGAAGGTGAAGCTTTCTTT.

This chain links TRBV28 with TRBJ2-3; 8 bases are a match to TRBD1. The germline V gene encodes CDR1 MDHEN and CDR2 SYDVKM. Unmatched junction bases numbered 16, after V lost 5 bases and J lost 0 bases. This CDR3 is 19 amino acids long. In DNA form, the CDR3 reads TGTGCCAGCAGTCATCTGCAGGGGGCTCCTTTAGAAAGCACAGATACGCAGTATTTT. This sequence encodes CASSHLQGAPLESTDTQYF.

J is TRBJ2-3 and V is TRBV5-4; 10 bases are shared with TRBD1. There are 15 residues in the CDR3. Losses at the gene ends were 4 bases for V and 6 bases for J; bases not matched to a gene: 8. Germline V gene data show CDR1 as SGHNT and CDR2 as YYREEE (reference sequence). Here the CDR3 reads CASSQGQGTGDTQYF. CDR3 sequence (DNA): TGTGCCAGCAGCCAGGGACAGGGGACGGGGGATACGCAGTATTTT. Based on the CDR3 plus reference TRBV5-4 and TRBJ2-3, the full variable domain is ETGVTQSPTHLIKTRGQQVTLRCSSQSGHNTVSWYQQALGQGPQFIFQYYREEENGRGNFPPRFSGLQFPNYSSELNVNALELDDSALYLCASSQGQGTGDTQYFGPGTRLTVL.

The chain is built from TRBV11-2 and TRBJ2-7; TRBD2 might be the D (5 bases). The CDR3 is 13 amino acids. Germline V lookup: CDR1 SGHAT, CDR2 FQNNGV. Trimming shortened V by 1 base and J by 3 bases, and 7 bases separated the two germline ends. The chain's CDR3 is CASSLGRHYEQYF. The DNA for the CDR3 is TGTGCCAGCAGCTTAGGGAGGCACTACGAGCAGTACTTC.

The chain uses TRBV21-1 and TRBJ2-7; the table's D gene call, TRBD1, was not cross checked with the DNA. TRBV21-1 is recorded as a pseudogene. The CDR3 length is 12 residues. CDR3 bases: TGTGCCAGCAGCACATACAGGGGCGAGCAGTACGTC. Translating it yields CASSTYRGEQYV.

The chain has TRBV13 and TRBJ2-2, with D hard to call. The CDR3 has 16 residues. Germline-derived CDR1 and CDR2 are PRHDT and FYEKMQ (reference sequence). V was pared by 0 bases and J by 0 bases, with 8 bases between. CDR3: CASSLGTVANTGELFF. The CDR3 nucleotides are TGTGCCAGCAGCTTAGGGACTGTCGCGAACACCGGGGAGCTGTTTTTT.

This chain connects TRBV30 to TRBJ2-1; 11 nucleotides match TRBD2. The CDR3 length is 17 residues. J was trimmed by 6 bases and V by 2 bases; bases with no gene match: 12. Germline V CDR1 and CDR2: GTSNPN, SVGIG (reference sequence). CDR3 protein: CAWSLIAGGSRVNEQFF. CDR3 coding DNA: TGTGCCTGGAGTTTAATAGCGGGAGGGTCCCGGGTCAATGAGCAGTTCTTC. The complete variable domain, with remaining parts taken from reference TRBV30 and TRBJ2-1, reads SQTIHQWPATLVQPVGSPLSLECTVEGTSNPNLYWYRQAAGRGLQLLFYSVGIGQISSEVPQNLSASRPQDRQFILSSKKLLLSDSGFYLCAWSLIAGGSRVNEQFFGPGTRLTVL.